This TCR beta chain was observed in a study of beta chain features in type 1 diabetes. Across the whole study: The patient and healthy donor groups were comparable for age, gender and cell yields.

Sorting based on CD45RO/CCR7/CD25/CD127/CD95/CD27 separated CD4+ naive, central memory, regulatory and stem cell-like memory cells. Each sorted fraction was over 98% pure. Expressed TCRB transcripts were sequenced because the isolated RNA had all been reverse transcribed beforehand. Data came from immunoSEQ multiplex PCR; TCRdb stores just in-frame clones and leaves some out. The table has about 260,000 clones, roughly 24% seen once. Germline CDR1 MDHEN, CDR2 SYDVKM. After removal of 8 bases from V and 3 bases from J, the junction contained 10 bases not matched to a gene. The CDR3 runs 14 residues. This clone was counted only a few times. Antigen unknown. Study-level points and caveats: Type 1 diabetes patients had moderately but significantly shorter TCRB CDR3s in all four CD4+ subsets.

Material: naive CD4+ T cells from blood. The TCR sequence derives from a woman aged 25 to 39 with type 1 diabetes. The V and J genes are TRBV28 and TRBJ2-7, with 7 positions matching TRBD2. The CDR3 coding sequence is TGTGCCAGCTTCGGAGCGGGGTACTTCTACGAGCAGTACTTC. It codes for CASFGAGYFYEQYF.